This T cell receptor beta chain was identified in a study of shared clonotypes between healthy human individuals. Using immunoSEQ multiplex PCR, the repertoire was profiled, and TCRdb retains in-frame clones only, with some absent. The sample contains some 2.3 million clones, approximately 93% of which appear only once. CDR1 is GTSNPN, CDR2 SVGIG, per germline (reference sequence). This CDR3 spans 12 amino acids. The V gene lost 2 bases and the J gene lost 6 bases, with 11 bases spanning the gap. The donor cohort consisted entirely of Caucasian adults residing in Nashville, Tennessee. This TCR derives from a young man in good health. Some clones in this sample may be carry-over from other donors' samples. Source material: naive CD4+ T cells from PBMCs. Subset of the sample: CD45RA+ positively selected. The chain has TRBV30 and TRBJ2-7; D is possibly TRBD1 (6 bases). The CDR3 is CAWSRQGSEQYF. The CDR3 DNA reads TGTGCCTGGAGTCGGCAGGGGAGCGAGCAGTACTTC.